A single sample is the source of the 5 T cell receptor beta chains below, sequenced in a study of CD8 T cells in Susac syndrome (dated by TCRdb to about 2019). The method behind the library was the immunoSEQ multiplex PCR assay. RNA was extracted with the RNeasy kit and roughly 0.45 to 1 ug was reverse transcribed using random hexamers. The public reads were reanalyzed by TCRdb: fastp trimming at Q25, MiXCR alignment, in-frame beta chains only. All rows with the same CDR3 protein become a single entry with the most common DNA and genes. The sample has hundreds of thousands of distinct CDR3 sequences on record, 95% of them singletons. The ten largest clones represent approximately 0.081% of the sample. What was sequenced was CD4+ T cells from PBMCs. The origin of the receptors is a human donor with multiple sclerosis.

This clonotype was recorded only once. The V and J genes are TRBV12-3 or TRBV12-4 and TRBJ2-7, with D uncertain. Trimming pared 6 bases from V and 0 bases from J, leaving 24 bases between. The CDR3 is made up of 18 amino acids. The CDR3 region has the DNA TGTGCCAGCAGCCCCAGCGTTTTTTCCGGGCGGTTCTCCTACGAGCAGTACTTC. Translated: CASSPSVFSGRFSYEQYF.

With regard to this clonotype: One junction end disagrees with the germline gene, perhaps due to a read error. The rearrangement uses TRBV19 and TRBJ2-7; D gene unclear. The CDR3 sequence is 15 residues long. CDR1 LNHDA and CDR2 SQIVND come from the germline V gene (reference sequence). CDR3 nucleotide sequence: TGTGCCAGTAGTACCCTAGTGAGTCCGCGGTACGGGCAGTACTTC. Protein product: CASSTLVSPRYGQYF. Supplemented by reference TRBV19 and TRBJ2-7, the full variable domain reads DGGITQSPKYLFRKEGQNVTLSCEQNLNHDAMYWYRQDPGQGLRLIYYSQIVNDFQKGDIAEGYSVSREKKESFPLTVTSAQKNPTAFYLCASSTLVSPRYGQYFGPGTRLTVT.

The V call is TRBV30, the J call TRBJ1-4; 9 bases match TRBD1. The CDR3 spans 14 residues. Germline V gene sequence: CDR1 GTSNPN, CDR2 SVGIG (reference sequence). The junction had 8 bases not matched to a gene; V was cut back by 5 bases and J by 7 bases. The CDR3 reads CAWATGGAVEKLFF. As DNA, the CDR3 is TGTGCCTGGGCTACAGGGGGCGCGGTTGAAAAACTGTTTTTT.

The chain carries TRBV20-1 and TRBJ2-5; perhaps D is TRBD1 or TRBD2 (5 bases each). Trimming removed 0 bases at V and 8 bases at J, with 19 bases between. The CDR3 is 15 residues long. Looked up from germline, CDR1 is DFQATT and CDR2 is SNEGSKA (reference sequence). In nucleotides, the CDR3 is TGCAGTGCTAGAGATGCCGGGACGGCCAAGAGAACCCAGTACTTC. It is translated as CSARDAGTAKRTQYF.

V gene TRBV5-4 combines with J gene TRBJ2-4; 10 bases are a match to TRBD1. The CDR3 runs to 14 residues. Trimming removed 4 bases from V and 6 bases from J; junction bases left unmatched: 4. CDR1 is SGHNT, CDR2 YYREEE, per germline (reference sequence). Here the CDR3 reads CASSLGDRGNIQYF. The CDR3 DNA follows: TGTGCCAGCAGCCTCGGGGACAGGGGAAACATTCAGTACTTC.